The rows below give T cell receptor beta chains drawn from one sample of a study of persistence of HIV-infected CD4 T cells. Produced via immunoSEQ multiplex PCR; TCRdb's table is partial and in-frame only. Among roughly 20,000 clones, less than 65% were seen once, and the ten largest hold 7.5% to 9.5%. These receptors' antigens are unknown. Material: CD4+ T cells sorted from PBMCs after roughly 19-hour stimulation, obtained from a patient who received antiretroviral therapy. The receptors derive from an adult woman with HIV who was CMV-seropositive. Both conserved end residues are part of each CDR3. D genes are given only for firm matches. The size field is filled for only some rows; it gives once, few, many or a size class.

clone_size d_call j_call v_call cdr3_aa cdr3_nt
- TRBD1 TRBJ2-7 TRBV28 CASSRTGGIYEQYF TGTGCCAGCAGTCGGACAGGGGGTATCTACGAGCAGTACTTC
- TRBD1 TRBJ1-2 TRBV13 CASSRTGGGYGYTF TGTGCCAGCAGCCGTACAGGGGGAGGGTATGGCTACACCTTC
once - TRBJ1-6 TRBV3-1/TRBV3-2 CASSQGRGNSPLHF TGTGCCAGCAGCCAAGGGCGAGGAAATTCACCCCTCCACTTT
- - TRBJ1-5 TRBV6-2/TRBV6-3 CASSRRSYSNQPQHF TGTGCCAGCAGTAGGCGGTCTTATAGCAATCAGCCCCAGCATTTT
- - TRBJ2-5 TRBV7-3 CASSLQGSVQETQYF TGTGCCAGCAGCTTACAGGGGTCCGTCCAAGAGACCCAGTACTTC
once - TRBJ1-1 TRBV11-2 CASSPLGTNTEAFF TGTGCCAGCAGCCCCTTAGGCACGAACACTGAAGCTTTCTTT
- - TRBJ2-5 TRBV5-1 CASSLGSTVGETQYF TGCGCCAGCAGCTTGGGATCGACAGTAGGAGAGACCCAGTACTTC
- - TRBJ1-2 TRBV20-1 CSASNLPYGYTF TGCAGTGCTAGTAATCTCCCCTATGGCTACACCTTC
few - TRBJ2-7 TRBV27 CASSLQGGSSYEQYF TGTGCCAGCAGTCTCCAAGGCGGCAGCTCCTACGAGCAGTACTTC
- TRBD1 TRBJ1-1 TRBV5-8 CASSFDRVTEAFF TGTGCCAGCAGCTTTGACAGGGTTACTGAAGCTTTCTTT
large TRBD1 TRBJ1-5 TRBV2 CASGGQGSQPQHF TGTGCCAGCGGCGGACAGGGGAGTCAGCCCCAGCATTTT
- - TRBJ1-1 TRBV6-5 CASMRGNEAFF TGTGCCAGCATGAGGGGAAACGAAGCTTTCTTT
few - TRBJ2-5 TRBV15 CATRWQGGVRETQYF TGTGCCACCAGGTGGCAGGGGGGTGTTAGGGAGACCCAGTACTTC
few TRBD1 TRBJ1-1 TRBV7-9 CASRGGRGAAASIEAFF TGTGCCAGCAGAGGGGGCAGGGGCGCGGCAGCCTCCATTGAAGCTTTCTTT
- TRBD2 TRBJ2-5 TRBV7-9 CASSSASGGARETQYF TGTGCCAGCAGCTCGGCTAGCGGGGGGGCCCGGGAGACCCAGTACTTC
- - TRBJ1-2 TRBV4-1 CASSQVEGLDGYTF TGCGCCAGCAGCCAAGTAGAGGGATTAGATGGCTACACCTTC
medium-sized - TRBJ2-2 TRBV5-1 CASSLMTGDTGELFF TGCGCCAGCAGCTTGATGACAGGAGACACCGGGGAGCTGTTTTTT
few - TRBJ1-2 TRBV19 CASSSPRGNYGYTF TGTGCCAGTAGTTCTCCTCGAGGGAACTATGGCTACACCTTC
- - TRBJ2-2 TRBV27 CASMRREIGELFF TGTGCCAGCATGCGAAGGGAGATCGGGGAGCTGTTTTTT
- TRBD1 TRBJ1-2 TRBV6-5 CASSLLGQSDGYTF TGTGCCAGCAGTCTGTTGGGACAGTCCGATGGCTACACCTTC
- - TRBJ1-4 TRBV28 CASSLSVRAASNEKLFF TGTGCCAGCAGTTTATCAGTTCGGGCAGCGTCTAATGAAAAACTGTTTTTT
- TRBD2 TRBJ2-3 TRBV3-1/TRBV3-2 CASSPGLAGGRTKTDTQYF TGTGCCAGCAGCCCGGGACTAGCGGGGGGCCGAACCAAAACAGATACGCAGTATTTT
- - TRBJ1-3 TRBV6-5 CASSYRGVLAGNTIYF TGTGCCAGCAGTTACCGCGGGGTATTGGCTGGAAACACCATATATTTT
few TRBD1 TRBJ1-6 TRBV28 CAGRTGNNSPLHF TGTGCCGGACGGACAGGGAACAATTCACCCCTCCACTTT
- - TRBJ2-3 TRBV12-3/TRBV12-4 CASSVRGGGTQYF TGTGCCAGCAGCGTGCGGGGAGGGGGCACGCAGTATTTT
- TRBD1 TRBJ2-7 TRBV11-3 CASSLNSRWTGGSYEQYF TGTGCCAGCAGCTTAAATAGCCGATGGACAGGGGGGAGCTACGAGCAGTACTTC
few - TRBJ1-1 TRBV4-2 CASLTQATSNTEAFF TGTGCCAGCCTAACGCAGGCCACGAGTAACACTGAAGCTTTCTTT
- - TRBJ1-5 TRBV2 CASSAGTDSNQPQHF TGTGCCAGCAGCGCCGGGACGGATAGCAATCAGCCCCAGCATTTT
medium-sized TRBD2 TRBJ2-1 TRBV7-2 CASSLLSGTSGYNEQFF TGTGCCAGCAGCCTCCTTTCCGGGACTAGCGGCTACAATGAGCAGTTCTTC
- - TRBJ2-3 TRBV5-4 CASSPAPTSTDTQYF TGTGCCAGCAGCCCGGCCCCTACGAGCACAGATACGCAGTATTTT
- TRBD1 TRBJ2-3 TRBV11-3 CASSLDPPGGYTDTQYF TGTGCCAGCAGCTTAGACCCCCCAGGGGGTTACACAGATACGCAGTATTTT
- - TRBJ2-1 TRBV19 CASRPRDSRGNEQFF TGTGCCAGTAGACCCAGGGACAGCCGGGGGAATGAGCAGTTCTTC
once - TRBJ2-3 TRBV5-1 CASSLGPPDTDTQYF TGCGCCAGCAGCTTGGGACCCCCCGACACAGATACGCAGTATTTT
- TRBD1 TRBJ1-2 TRBV5-1 CASSLDGQGLYGYTF TGCGCCAGCAGCTTGGACGGACAGGGCCTCTATGGCTACACCTTC
- - TRBJ2-1 TRBV6-5 CASRSVVEQFF TGTGCCAGCAGATCTGTAGTAGAGCAGTTCTTC
- - TRBJ2-2 TRBV19 CASSMMLANTGELFF TGTGCCAGTAGTATGATGCTTGCGAACACCGGGGAGCTGTTTTTT
- - TRBJ1-3 TRBV5-1 CASSLEAGSGNTIYF TGCGCCAGCAGCTTGGAGGCAGGGTCTGGAAACACCATATATTTT
- TRBD1 TRBJ1-4 TRBV19 CASRGTGVEKLFF TGTGCCAGTAGAGGGACAGGGGTTGAAAAACTGTTTTTT
medium-sized - TRBJ2-1 TRBV9 CASSVALGGEQFF TGTGCCAGCAGCGTAGCTTTGGGAGGTGAGCAGTTCTTC
- TRBD1 TRBJ1-2 TRBV30 CAWSHRGRRGYTF TGTGCCTGGAGTCACAGGGGGCGGAGGGGCTACACCTTC
few - TRBJ1-2 TRBV19 CASSVKGLIGYTF TGTGCCAGTAGTGTCAAAGGACTGATAGGCTACACCTTC
- - TRBJ1-2 TRBV7-3 CASSLGGSGGLYF TGTGCCAGCAGCTTAGGGGGGAGCGGAGGACTATACTTC
- TRBD1 TRBJ1-2 TRBV3-1/TRBV3-2 CASSQGQGDYGYTF TGTGCCAGCAGCCAGGGACAGGGGGACTATGGCTACACCTTC
- - TRBJ1-2 TRBV30 CAWSVGRVYGGYTF TGTGCCTGGAGTGTCGGTCGGGTCTATGGGGGCTACACCTTC
- - TRBJ1-6 TRBV5-1 CASSSGRNSPLHF TGCGCCAGCAGCTCAGGAAGGAATTCACCCCTCCACTTT
- TRBD1 TRBJ1-4 TRBV29-1 CSAIGQGTATNEKLFF TGCAGCGCAATTGGACAGGGGACTGCAACTAATGAAAAACTGTTTTTT
medium-sized - TRBJ1-3 TRBV5-1 CASGEGAGNTIYF TGCGCCAGCGGCGAGGGGGCTGGAAACACCATATATTTT
- TRBD1 TRBJ1-2 TRBV30 CACTGQGNYGYTF TGTGCCTGTACCGGACAGGGCAACTATGGCTACACCTTC
medium-sized TRBD1 TRBJ1-2 TRBV9 CASSVLAGGDYGYTF TGTGCCAGCAGCGTCCTCGCAGGGGGTGATTATGGCTACACCTTC
- - TRBJ1-6 TRBV2 CASSEELGSRSSPLHF TGTGCCAGCAGTGAAGAACTGGGGAGCAGGAGTTCACCCCTCCACTTT
- - TRBJ1-2 TRBV18 CASSPQDYGYTF TGTGCCAGCTCACCACAAGATTATGGCTACACCTTC
few - TRBJ1-6 TRBV19 CASSIGPLDSPLHF TGTGCCAGTAGTATAGGACCGCTAGATTCACCCCTCCACTTT